Following are 9 T cell receptor beta chains from one sample sequenced in a study of blood T cell repertoires in COVID-19. Libraries were prepared by immunoSEQ multiplex PCR; TCRdb keeps only in-frame clonotypes and omits some of them. The sample lists tens of thousands of clones; approximately 85% were seen once. Sequencing input: peripheral blood. These receptors came from a human donor in a cohort sampled during active COVID-19.

This clone was counted only a few times. V is TRBV25-1 and J is TRBJ2-5; D may be TRBD2 (6 bases). There are 15 residues in the CDR3. CDR1 and CDR2 (germline): MGHDK, SYGVNS. Trimming stripped 5 bases from V and 5 bases from J, with 18 bases between. CDR3 amino acids: CASSTSSETSETQYF. The CDR3 DNA reads as TGTGCCAGCAGTACTTCTAGCGAGACCTCCGAGACCCAGTACTTC.

V is TRBV5-1 and J is TRBJ2-3; 8 positions match TRBD2. Germline CDR1 SGHRS, CDR2 YFSETQ. CDR3 length: 15 amino acids. After removal of 0 bases from V and 7 bases from J, the junction contained 7 bases not matched to a gene. The CDR3 protein is CASSLAGLGGNTQYF. Here the CDR3 DNA reads TGCGCCAGCAGCTTGGCGGGACTAGGGGGAAATACGCAGTATTTT. The whole variable domain, filled in from reference TRBV5-1 and TRBJ2-3, reads KAGVTQTPRYLIKTRGQQVTLSCSPISGHRSVSWYQQTPGQGLQFLFEYFSETQRNKGNFPGRFSGRQFSNSRSEMNVSTLELGDSALYLCASSLAGLGGNTQYFGPGTRLTVL.

The sample holds a few counts of this clone. The V gene is TRBV7-8, the J gene TRBJ1-1; D gene uncertain. The CDR3 is made up of 15 amino acids. V lost 5 bases and J 1 base, leaving 14 bases between the germline ends. Germline CDR1 reads SGHVS; CDR2 reads FQNEAQ. CDR3 region: CASSPTRRTNTEAFF. CDR3 coding DNA: TGTGCCAGCAGCCCCACGCGGCGTACGAACACTGAAGCTTTCTTT.

Here the CDR3 reads CASSSFPGTGARETQYF. CDR3 in DNA: TGTGCCAGCAGCTCATTCCCCGGGACAGGGGCGCGAGAGACCCAGTACTTC. The chain is built from TRBV5-6 and TRBJ2-5, with 10 bases identical to TRBD1. The germline CDR1 and CDR2 sequences are SGHDT and YYEEEE. The CDR3 runs 17 residues. V was clipped by 3 bases and J by 4 bases; unmatched bases: 12.

The chain combines TRBV4-1 with TRBJ2-1; TRBD2 aligns across 7 bases. With 1 base clipped from V and 2 bases from J, the junction kept 5 bases outside the gene matches. The CDR3 covers 16 residues. Looked up from germline, CDR1 is MGHRA and CDR2 is YSYEKL. The CDR3 reads CASSQGGGRAYNEQFF. The CDR3 bases are TGCGCCAGCAGCCAAGGGGGGGGAAGGGCCTACAATGAGCAGTTCTTC.

The CDR3 spells CASAYGSSYNSPLHF. CDR3 in DNA: TGCGCCAGCGCCTACGGGAGCTCCTATAATTCACCCCTCCACTTT. The chain uses TRBV5-1 and TRBJ1-6; D unresolved. This CDR3 is built from 15 residues. V gave up 7 bases and J gave up 0 bases, with 11 bases separating them. From germline, CDR1 is SGHRS and CDR2 YFSETQ.

V is TRBV5-1 and J is TRBJ1-1, with D perhaps TRBD1 (6 bases). The V end lost 4 bases, the J end lost 5 bases, and 18 bases lay between the germline ends. CDR1 and CDR2 (germline): SGHRS, YFSETQ. There are 15 residues in the CDR3. Here the CDR3 DNA reads TGCGCCAGCAGCCCGGGGGGCACAGCTGGGACTGAAGCTTTCTTT. Translation: CASSPGGTAGTEAFF.

This chain uses TRBV30 with TRBJ1-5; possibly TRBD1 for D (5 bases). Looked up from germline, CDR1 is GTSNPN and CDR2 is SVGIG (reference sequence). The CDR3 spans 17 residues. V was cut by 2 bases and J by 2 bases, with 19 bases left in between. The CDR3 sequence is CAWSPGITGWGNQPQHF. The CDR3, as DNA: TGTGCCTGGAGTCCAGGTATTACAGGCTGGGGCAATCAGCCCCAGCATTTT.

CDR3 DNA: TGTGCCAGCAGCTCCCCGGACAGGTTTAATTCACCCCTCCACTTT. It encodes CASSSPDRFNSPLHF. This chain joins TRBV7-9 and TRBJ1-6; TRBD1 matches at 7 bases. This CDR3 is built from 15 residues. V shed 4 bases, J shed 6 bases, and the junction held 6 bases outside the gene matches. Germline V gives CDR1 SEHNR, CDR2 FQNEAQ (reference sequence).